A selection of T cell receptor beta chains follows, all from one sample in a study of OX40 agonist ivuxolimab in advanced cancers. Assay used: immunoSEQ multiplex PCR; TCRdb lists only in-frame clones, some missing. The repertoire holds about 110,000 clones, with over 85% as singletons. The source material was CD4+ or CD8+ T cells sorted from blood, sampled in a trial of the OX40 agonist ivuxolimab. The receptor set was obtained from an adult with an advanced solid tumor such as melanoma, head and neck, liver or kidney cancer. The CDR3 runs from the conserved cysteine through the conserved F or W. D genes are given only for firm matches. Rows may omit the clone size; those that give it use once, few, many or a size class.

TRBD2	-	TRBV5-4	TRBJ2-7	TGTGCCAGCAGCTCCCCCACTAGCGTGGACCACTTATTC	CASSSPTSVDHLF
TRBD1	-	TRBV27	TRBJ2-5	TGTGCCAGCAGCTTAGGATACAGGGGGGAGACCCAGTACTTC	CASSLGYRGETQYF
-	-	TRBV28	TRBJ1-1	TGTGCCAGCAGTTTATTAAACTACAGGGCTGAAGCTTTCTTT	CASSLLNYRAEAFF
TRBD2	-	TRBV5-4	TRBJ2-1	TGTGCCAGCAGCGTGGGGACTAGCGGAAACAATGAGCAGTTCTTC	CASSVGTSGNNEQFF
-	-	TRBV5-1	TRBJ2-5	TGCGCCAGCAGCTTGACCGGAGGGGATGAAGGAGAGACCCAGTACTTC	CASSLTGGDEGETQYF
-	once	TRBV30	TRBJ2-2	TGTGCCTTCCAGCCCGGGAACACCGGGGAGCTGTTTTTT	CAFQPGNTGELFF
TRBD1	-	TRBV28	TRBJ1-1	TGTGCCAGCAGTCCACAGGGGACAGGTTCTAAAGCTTTCTTT	CASSPQGTGSKAFF
TRBD1	-	TRBV7-2	TRBJ2-7	TGTGCCAGCAGTTTGGGGACAGGGGATGTGAACGAGCAGTACTTC	CASSLGTGDVNEQYF
-	-	TRBV5-1	TRBJ2-6	TGCGCCAGCAGCCCCCAGGGGGGTAGGGCCAACGTCCTGACTTTC	CASSPQGGRANVLTF
-	-	TRBV6-6	TRBJ1-1	TGTGCCAGCAGTTCAGACTACAGGGCTAGAGCTTTCTTT	CASSSDYRARAFF
TRBD2	-	TRBV6-6	TRBJ2-7	TGTGCCAGTGGACTAGCGAGTAATTACGAGCAGTACTTC	CASGLASNYEQYF
TRBD1	-	TRBV11-2	TRBJ1-1	TGTGCCAGCAGAAAAACAGGGGACACTGAAGCTTTCTTT	CASRKTGDTEAFF
TRBD1	-	TRBV11-2	TRBJ1-1	TGTGCCAGCACCAGGGACAGGGAGTACACTGAAGCTTTCTTT	CASTRDREYTEAFF
-	-	TRBV4-1	TRBJ1-1	TGCGCCAGCAGCCAATCGCCGGTAGGCGGCACTGAAGCTTTCTTT	CASSQSPVGGTEAFF
TRBD1	-	TRBV5-1	TRBJ2-7	TGCGCCAGCAGCTCACCCCCGGGGACAGGCGGGTCCTACGAGCAGTACTTC	CASSSPPGTGGSYEQYF
-	-	TRBV4-3	TRBJ2-7	TGCGCCAGCAGCCGGGACTCAGACTCCTACGAGCAGTACTTC	CASSRDSDSYEQYF
-	few	TRBV6-5	TRBJ2-7	TGTGCCAGCAGTCAGACAGGAACCGAGCAGTACTTC	CASSQTGTEQYF
TRBD1	once	TRBV6-1	TRBJ2-3	TGTGCCAGCAGTGAAGGGACAGGGGACCCACCCCTCTATTCTAGCACAGATACGCAGTATTTT	CASSEGTGDPPLYSSTDTQYF
-	-	TRBV4-3	TRBJ1-4	TGCGCCAGCAGCCAAGTAAGCTCAGGGAATGAAAAACTGTTTTTT	CASSQVSSGNEKLFF
TRBD2	once	TRBV4-2	TRBJ2-7	TGTGCCAGCAGCCAAGGGGGAGGGCCTTCCTACGAGCAGTACTTC	CASSQGGGPSYEQYF
-	-	TRBV7-6	TRBJ2-4	TGTGCCAGCAGCCCCCAGAGCACGGGGGCCTTGGGGAACATTCAGTACTTC	CASSPQSTGALGNIQYF
TRBD2	-	TRBV7-9	TRBJ2-4	TGTGCCAGCAGCGGGAGGGGAGACATTCAGTACTTC	CASSGRGDIQYF
-	-	TRBV4-1	TRBJ2-1	TGCGCCAGCAGCCAAGACCCTCAGGGGATAGGGGGGTACAATGAGCAGTTCTTC	CASSQDPQGIGGYNEQFF
-	-	TRBV7-9	TRBJ2-1	TGTGCCAGCAGCCCTCTAGGGGTCAATGAGCAGTTCTTC	CASSPLGVNEQFF
-	-	TRBV19	TRBJ1-5	TGTGCCAGTAGTATCCTAGGGGATAGCAATCAGCCCCAGCATTTT	CASSILGDSNQPQHF
-	-	TRBV2	TRBJ1-2	TGTGCCAGCAGTGACTCGGGGCCTGGCTACACCTTC	CASSDSGPGYTF
-	-	TRBV4-2	TRBJ2-7	TGTGCCAGCAGCCAAGACTGGGGGGCCGGCTCCTACGAGCAGTACTTC	CASSQDWGAGSYEQYF